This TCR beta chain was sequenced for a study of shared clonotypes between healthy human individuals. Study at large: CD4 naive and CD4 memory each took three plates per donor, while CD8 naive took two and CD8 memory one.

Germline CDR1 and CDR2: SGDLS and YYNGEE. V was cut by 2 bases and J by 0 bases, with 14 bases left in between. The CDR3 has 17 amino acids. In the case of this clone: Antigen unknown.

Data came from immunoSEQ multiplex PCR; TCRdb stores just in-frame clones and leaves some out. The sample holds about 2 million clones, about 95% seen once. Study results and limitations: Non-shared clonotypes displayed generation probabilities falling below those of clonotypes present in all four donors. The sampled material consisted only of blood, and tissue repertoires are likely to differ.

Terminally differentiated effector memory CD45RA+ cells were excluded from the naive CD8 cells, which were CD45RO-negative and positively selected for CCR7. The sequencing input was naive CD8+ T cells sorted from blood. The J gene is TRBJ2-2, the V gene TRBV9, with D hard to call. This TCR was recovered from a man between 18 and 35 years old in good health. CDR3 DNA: TGTGCCAGCAGCGTTCACCAAGACACCCCGAACACCGGGGAGCTGTTTTTT. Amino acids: CASSVHQDTPNTGELFF. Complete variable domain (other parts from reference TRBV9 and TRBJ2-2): DSGVTQTPKHLITATGQRVTLRCSPRSGDLSVYWYQQSLDQGLQFLIQYYNGEERAKGNILERFSAQQFPDLHSELNLSSLELGDSALYFCASSVHQDTPNTGELFFGEGSRLTVL.